A selection of T cell receptor beta chains follows, all from one sample in a study of cytotoxic CD8 clonotypes in ibrutinib-treated CLL. Sequenced by immunoSEQ multiplex PCR; TCRdb stores in-frame clones only, minus some. The repertoire holds 20,000 to 25,000 clones, with roughly 71% as singletons. Sequences were derived from PBMCs, sampled after 12 months of ibrutinib treatment. Receptors originate from a human donor with chronic lymphocytic leukemia. Both conserved end residues are part of each CDR3. D genes are given only for firm matches.

TRBJ2-1,TRBD1,TRBV20-1,11,CRVTGGNEQFF
TRBJ1-4,NA,TRBV28,15,CASSPGRGGREKLFF
TRBJ2-5,NA,TRBV5-1,14,CASSRGGDQETQYF
TRBJ2-3,NA,TRBV2,14,CASTRQMGPDTQYF
TRBJ1-2,NA,TRBV9,13,CASTLGGSYGYTF
TRBJ1-2,NA,TRBV28,16,CASSLRGTQVTYGYTF
TRBJ1-2,TRBD1,TRBV6-5,14,CASSYSTGAWGYTF
TRBJ2-7,NA,TRBV5-1,12,CASSQGTYEQYF
TRBJ1-3,NA,TRBV11-2,16,CASSLGLSRSGNTIYF
TRBJ2-5,TRBD2,TRBV5-1,17,CASSSGTSGGLQETQYF
TRBJ1-1,NA,TRBV27,14,CASSLSRGDTEAFF
TRBJ1-1,TRBD1,TRBV10-3,13,CATWTGADTEAFF
TRBJ2-7,NA,TRBV28,14,CASRMPRPPYEQYF
TRBJ2-1,NA,TRBV10-1,13,CASSVMQGNEQFF
TRBJ1-2,NA,TRBV6-4,15,CASSDPRGGDYGYTF
TRBJ1-1,NA,TRBV11-1,13,CASSLVENTEAFF
TRBJ1-4,NA,TRBV5-6,16,CASSLWQTVTNEKLFF
TRBJ2-3,NA,TRBV28,11,CASSRVDTQYF
TRBJ1-5,NA,TRBV10-3,15,CAISPGVSGDGPQHF
TRBJ2-2,NA,TRBV6-5,15,CASRDRYNPTGELFF
TRBJ2-3,TRBD1,TRBV6-5,15,CASSKQGRGTDTQYF
TRBJ1-1,NA,TRBV5-6,12,CASSFSGVEAFF
TRBJ2-1,TRBD2,TRBV5-1,15,CASSLGVAGGNEQFF
TRBJ1-1,NA,TRBV9,14,CASSTGHGRSVAFF
TRBJ1-2,NA,TRBV1,15,CTSSQDPNLTGGYTF
TRBJ2-2,TRBD1,TRBV19,16,CASSIGQGPNTGELFF
TRBJ2-2,NA,TRBV7-3,15,CASSPDSRQTGELFF
TRBJ2-7,NA,TRBV7-6,15,CASSLAPGRGYEQYF